Included here is one T cell receptor beta chain sequence, with context. Its antigen remains unknown. This sample was included in a study of T cell responses to AZD1222 COVID-19 vaccine. Study overall: Doses given second, at about 4 or about 12 weeks, were pooled.

Profiled with immunoSEQ multiplex PCR; TCRdb holds only in-frame clones, not every one. The sample comprises around 100,000 clones, around nine tenths of which are singletons, and about 19% rests with the top ten. General observations from the study: When two AZD1222 doses had been given, Spike-specific TCR breadth and depth rose. Clonal diversity was possibly underestimated, and white British individuals and females predominated among donors. Repertoire sampling occurred only after the peak T cell response.

This material consisted of peripheral blood, taken on day 0 of AZD1222 vaccination. The TCR was taken from an adult in good health.

The chain's CDR3 is CASSPYGLAEETQYF. The DNA of the CDR3 is TGCGCCAGCAGCCCCTACGGACTAGCGGAAGAGACCCAGTACTTC. The chain carries TRBV5-1 and TRBJ2-5, with TRBD2 matching 10 bases. V shed 4 bases and J 3 bases; nucleotides not matched to a gene: 6. The CDR3 runs to 15 residues. Germline V gene data show CDR1 as SGHRS and CDR2 as YFSETQ. Variable domain in full (rest from reference TRBV5-1 and TRBJ2-5): KAGVTQTPRYLIKTRGQQVTLSCSPISGHRSVSWYQQTPGQGLQFLFEYFSETQRNKGNFPGRFSGRQFSNSRSEMNVSTLELGDSALYLCASSPYGLAEETQYFGPGTRLLVL.